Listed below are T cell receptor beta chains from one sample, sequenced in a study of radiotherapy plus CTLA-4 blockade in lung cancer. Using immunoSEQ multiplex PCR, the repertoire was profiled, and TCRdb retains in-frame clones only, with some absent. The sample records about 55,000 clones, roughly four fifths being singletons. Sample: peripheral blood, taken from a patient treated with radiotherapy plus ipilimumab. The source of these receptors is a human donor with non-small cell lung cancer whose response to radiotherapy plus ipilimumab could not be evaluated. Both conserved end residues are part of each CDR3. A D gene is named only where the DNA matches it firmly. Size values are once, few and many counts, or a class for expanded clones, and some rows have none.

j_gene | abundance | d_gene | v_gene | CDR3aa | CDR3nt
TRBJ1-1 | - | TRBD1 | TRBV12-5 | CASGLGDRGHEAFF | TGTGCTAGTGGTTTGGGGGACAGGGGGCATGAAGCTTTCTTT
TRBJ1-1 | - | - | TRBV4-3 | CASSQDRVRETEAFF | TGCGCCAGCAGCCAAGATAGGGTGCGGGAGACTGAAGCTTTCTTT
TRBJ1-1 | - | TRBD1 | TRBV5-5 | CASSLADRAGWTEAFF | TGTGCCAGCAGCCTCGCGGACAGGGCGGGGTGGACTGAAGCTTTCTTT
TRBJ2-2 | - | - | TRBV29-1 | CSVGVGGMSTGELFF | TGCAGCGTTGGGGTGGGCGGGATGTCAACCGGGGAGCTGTTTTTT
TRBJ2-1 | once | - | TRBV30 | CAWNPQNNEQFF | TGTGCCTGGAACCCCCAGAACAATGAGCAGTTCTTC
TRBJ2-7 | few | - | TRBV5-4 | CASSLGPGSSYEQYF | TGTGCCAGCAGCTTGGGGCCCGGGAGTTCCTACGAGCAGTACTTC
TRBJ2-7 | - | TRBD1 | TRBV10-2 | CASSSGQVIYEQYF | TGCGCCAGCAGTTCTGGACAGGTCATCTACGAGCAGTACTTC
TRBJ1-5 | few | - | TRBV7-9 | CASSLAEGNQPQHF | TGTGCCAGCAGCTTAGCCGAGGGTAATCAGCCCCAGCATTTT
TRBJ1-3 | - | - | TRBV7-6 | CASSSTGGINTIYF | TGTGCCAGCAGCTCGACGGGGGGCATAAACACCATATATTTT
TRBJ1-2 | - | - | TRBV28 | CASSPPGGGYGYTF | TGTGCCAGCAGTCCCCCGGGGGGCGGGTATGGCTACACCTTC
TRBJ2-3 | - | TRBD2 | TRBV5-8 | CASSWTSGRGDTQYF | TGTGCCAGCAGCTGGACTAGCGGGAGAGGCGATACGCAGTATTTT
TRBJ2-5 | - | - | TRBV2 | CASMELDGTQYF | TGTGCCAGCATGGAACTAGATGGGACCCAGTACTTC
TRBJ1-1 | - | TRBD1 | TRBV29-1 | CSAATGVATEAFF | TGCAGCGCAGCCACAGGGGTGGCCACTGAAGCTTTCTTT
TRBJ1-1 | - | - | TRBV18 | CASSQNSKNTEAFF | TGTGCCAGCTCACAAAATTCCAAGAACACTGAAGCTTTCTTT